One and the same sample provided the 20 T cell receptor beta chains below, sequenced in a study of shared clonotypes between healthy human individuals. Assay: immunoSEQ multiplex PCR; the TCRdb copy retains only in-frame clones and omits some. The table lists about 320,000 clones, around 90% of them singletons. The specimen was memory CD8+ T cells sorted from blood. The subset here: CD45RO+ cells pooled with CCR7-negative TemRA cells. The receptors shown here come from a man aged 18 to 30 in good health.

This chain joins TRBV4-1 and TRBJ2-2, with D tentatively TRBD2 (6 bases). Trimming pared 2 bases from V and 0 bases from J, leaving 7 bases between. Germline V gives CDR1 MGHRA, CDR2 YSYEKL. The CDR3 totals 15 residues. Here the CDR3 reads CASSQTGANTGELFF. CDR3 DNA: TGCGCCAGCAGCCAAACGGGAGCGAACACCGGGGAGCTGTTTTTT.

The chain combines TRBV19 with TRBJ1-1, with TRBD1 as a possible D gene (6 bases). Between the trimmed V and J ends, which lost 4 bases and 6 bases, there was a span of 12 bases. The germline V gene has CDR1 LNHDA and CDR2 SQIVND (reference sequence). The CDR3 covers 13 residues. This chain's CDR3 is CASSTWGGSEAFF. CDR3 coding DNA: TGTGCCAGTAGTACTTGGGGGGGCTCTGAAGCTTTCTTT.

V and J are TRBV6-4 and TRBJ2-3, with 7 bases fitting TRBD2. Germline CDR1 reads MRHNA; CDR2 reads SNTAGT. V trimming: 6 bases; J trimming: 1 base; junction bases outside the gene matches: 10. The CDR3 contains 16 residues. CDR3 sequence reads: CASSLPAGTCTDTQYF. For the CDR3, the DNA is TGTGCCAGCAGCCTACCAGCGGGGACCTGCACAGATACGCAGTATTTT.

The genes are TRBV10-3 and TRBJ1-3; weak D call: TRBD1 (6 bases). The V end was cut by 4 bases, the J end by 9 bases, with 10 bases between. Germline assignment: CDR1 ENHRY and CDR2 SYGVKD. The CDR3 length is 12 residues. CDR3 bases: TGTGCCATCAGTGCCGGGGGCCCCACCATATATTTT. It encodes CAISAGGPTIYF.

The chain is built from TRBV7-2 and TRBJ1-1; TRBD1 aligns across 10 bases. The germline V gene has CDR1 SGHTA and CDR2 FQGNSA. The CDR3 is 15 residues long. With V trimmed by 5 bases and J by 4 bases, 7 bases remained unmatched. The CDR3 nucleotides are TGTGCCAGCAGCCCCGGGACAGGGGTAGTCACTGAAGCTTTCTTT. It codes for CASSPGTGVVTEAFF.

The rearrangement uses TRBV10-3 and TRBJ2-7; TRBD1 or TRBD2 may be the D gene (5 bases each). Germline V gene lookup returns CDR1 ENHRY and CDR2 SYGVKD. This CDR3 comprises 15 residues. Trimming shortened V by 6 bases and J by 2 bases, and 17 bases separated the two germline ends. The chain's CDR3 is CAIRKAGTDTYEQYF. The DNA for the CDR3 is TGTGCCATCAGGAAAGCCGGGACCGACACCTACGAGCAGTACTTC.

This clone came up once. The chain is built from TRBV25-1 and TRBJ2-3; 10 bases line up with TRBD2. This CDR3 region has 15 residues. Germline V gene data show CDR1 as MGHDK and CDR2 as SYGVNS. V was clipped by 5 bases and J by 9 bases; unmatched bases: 11. The CDR3 nucleotides read TGTGCCAGCAGTACCCGAGGTAGCGGGGGGCTCACGCAGTATTTT. Its protein product is CASSTRGSGGLTQYF. The whole variable domain, filled in from reference TRBV25-1 and TRBJ2-3, reads EADIYQTPRYLVIGTGKKITLECSQTMGHDKMYWYQQDPGMELHLIHYSYGVNSTEKGDLSSESTVSRIRTEHFPLTLESARPSHTSQYLCASSTRGSGGLTQYFGPGTRLTVL.

This clone was seen a single time. This rearrangement joins TRBV11-2 to TRBJ1-4; D is unresolved. Germline CDR1 SGHAT, CDR2 FQNNGV. Deletions cut 1 base from V and 6 bases from J, with 6 bases between. This CDR3 contains 13 residues. In DNA, the CDR3 is TGTGCCAGCAGCTTAGGGGGTGATGAAAAACTGTTTTTT. Its protein is CASSLGGDEKLFF.

V is TRBV9 and J is TRBJ2-3, with 9 positions matching TRBD2. There are 16 residues in the CDR3. Germline CDR1 is SGDLS and CDR2 is YYNGEE. The ends lost 0 bases at V and 2 bases at J; junction bases unmatched: 4. As DNA, the CDR3 is TGTGCCAGCAGCGTAGGTAGCGGGGGCCTCACAGATACGCAGTATTTT. Its protein is CASSVGSGGLTDTQYF.

V and J are TRBV2 and TRBJ2-5; 11 bases map to TRBD1. Judging by the DNA end, TRBJ2-7 fits better; the J call may be wrong. CDR1 and CDR2 (germline): SNHLY, FYNNEI. The CDR3 contains 14 residues. The CDR3 here is CASRWDRGTYEQYF. The CDR3 DNA follows: TGTGCCAGCAGGTGGGACAGGGGGACCTACGAGCAGTACTTC.

The chain links TRBV27 to TRBJ2-1; D possibly matches TRBD1 or TRBD2 (6 bases each). CDR3 length: 13 amino acids. Trimming cost V 11 bases and J 5 bases, with 16 bases left between them. Germline V gene sequence: CDR1 MNHEY, CDR2 SMNVEV (reference sequence). The CDR3, as DNA: TGTGCCGTAGGGGGGAGAGGAGACAATGAGCAGTTCTTC. It yields the protein CAVGGRGDNEQFF.

The chain employs TRBV6-1 and TRBJ2-1; tentative D call: TRBD1 (5 bases). This CDR3 comprises 13 residues. The V end was cut by 4 bases, the J end by 6 bases, with 10 bases between. Germline values: CDR1 MNHNS, CDR2 SASEGT. The CDR3 loop reads CASSVSRANEQFF. The CDR3 nucleotides read TGTGCCAGCAGTGTGTCCAGGGCCAATGAGCAGTTCTTC.

J is TRBJ1-2 and V is TRBV10-3; the D is unclear. Germline assignment: CDR1 ENHRY and CDR2 SYGVKD. The V end was cut by 2 bases, the J end by 8 bases, with 15 bases between. The CDR3 consists of 14 residues. CDR3 residues: CAISEPTTTGGYTF. The CDR3, as DNA: TGTGCCATCAGTGAGCCCACCACGACGGGGGGCTACACCTTC.

The count of this clone is one. The chain employs TRBV28 and TRBJ1-2; possible D gene TRBD1, 6 bases. The CDR3 length is 14 residues. V was shortened by 8 bases and J by 5 bases, with 18 bases between the two germline ends. Germline assignment: CDR1 MDHEN and CDR2 SYDVKM. In DNA form, the CDR3 reads TGTGCCAGCTCGATAGGGGGAAATTTGTATGGCTACACCTTC. As protein: CASSIGGNLYGYTF.

V is TRBV6-5 and J is TRBJ2-1; no definite D call. Germline CDR1 MNHEY, CDR2 SVGAGI. There are 14 residues in the CDR3. V was trimmed by 2 bases and J by 4 bases, leaving 9 bases between them. The CDR3 DNA sequence: TGTGCCAGCAGTTACGAGGCTGGGTACAATGAGCAGTTCTTC. This gives the protein CASSYEAGYNEQFF.

The chain recombines TRBV9 with TRBJ2-7; no definite D call. V shed 4 bases and J shed 2 bases, with 13 bases lying between them. Looked up from germline, CDR1 is SGDLS and CDR2 is YYNGEE. The CDR3 is 14 amino acids. Here the CDR3 reads CASSPYGGTYEQYF. The DNA of the CDR3 is TGTGCCAGCAGCCCCTATGGTGGGACCTACGAGCAGTACTTC. Full variable domain (missing parts from reference TRBV9 and TRBJ2-7): DSGVTQTPKHLITATGQRVTLRCSPRSGDLSVYWYQQSLDQGLQFLIQYYNGEERAKGNILERFSAQQFPDLHSELNLSSLELGDSALYFCASSPYGGTYEQYFGPGTRLTVT.

The genes are TRBV6-1 and TRBJ1-1; 10 bases fit TRBD1. CDR1 MNHNS and CDR2 SASEGT come from the germline V gene. The CDR3 is made up of 12 amino acids. The J segment lost 5 bases and the V segment lost 8 bases, leaving 2 bases of the junction unmatched. Here the CDR3 reads CASDRGLTEAFF. For the CDR3, the DNA is TGTGCCAGCGACAGGGGGCTTACTGAAGCTTTCTTT.

This chain joins TRBV5-1 and TRBJ2-3; D is uncertain. V gave up 6 bases and J gave up 0 bases, with 17 bases separating them. The CDR3 sequence is 16 residues long. Germline values: CDR1 SGHRS, CDR2 YFSETQ. CDR3 region: CASTPREGYSTDTQYF. Here the CDR3 DNA reads TGCGCCAGCACTCCTAGGGAAGGGTATAGCACAGATACGCAGTATTTT.

V and J are TRBV6-5 and TRBJ2-3; D is uncertain. CDR3 length: 15 residues. CDR1 MNHEY and CDR2 SVGAGI come from the germline V gene. V was cut by 2 bases and J by 3 bases, with 12 bases left in between. CDR3 amino acids: CASSYEALRTDTQYF. The DNA for the CDR3 is TGTGCCAGCAGTTACGAAGCCCTAAGGACAGATACGCAGTATTTT.

The chain has TRBV4-3 and TRBJ2-7, with TRBD2 matching 15 bases. Germline values: CDR1 LGHNA, CDR2 YSLEER. This CDR3 region has 15 residues. J lost 5 bases, V lost 1 base, and 0 bases had no gene match. The CDR3, as DNA: TGCGCCAGCAGCCAAGGGACTAGCGGGAGGGACGAGCAGTACTTC. As protein: CASSQGTSGRDEQYF.